This T cell receptor (beta chain) was sequenced in a study of T-cell reconstitution after alpha-beta-depleted transplantation in children. The CDR3 length is 14 residues. Trimming removed 6 bases at V and 2 bases at J, with 13 bases between. This clonotype was counted only a few times. Unique molecular identifiers featured in how the TCRbeta library was prepared. TCRdb called the PCR reads again in MiXCR, with one record for every CDR3 protein. The data contain about 600,000 distinct CDR3 sequences, under 12% of them seen just once; the ten biggest clones take up about 4%. The sequenced sample was PBMCs from the stem cell graft donor, obtained from the stem cell graft. This chain uses TRBV12-3 or TRBV12-4 with TRBJ1-1; D may be TRBD1 (6 bases). The sequence came from a human donor who donated a stem cell graft to a child with acute myeloid leukemia. The CDR3 loop is CASSLTGTNTEAFF. In DNA, the CDR3 is TGTGCCAGCAGCCTTACAGGGACTAACACTGAAGCTTTCTTT.